The rows below give T cell receptor beta chains drawn from one sample of a study of shared clonotypes between healthy human individuals. Method: immunoSEQ multiplex PCR; TCRdb's copy keeps in-frame clones and lacks some. Of 1.5 million to 2.5 million clones listed, approximately 94% are singletons. What was sequenced was naive CD8+ T cells sorted from blood. The source of these receptors is a man younger than 30 in good health. The CDR3 runs from the conserved cysteine through the conserved F or W. Fields, in order: CDR3 DNA, CDR3 protein, J gene, V gene, D gene, clone size. The D gene is left open where the match is weak. Clone size, where shown, is once, few, many, or a class for clones that have expanded.

CDR3nt: TGTGCCAGCACCGCCCTAGCGGGAGGGTACGAGCAGTACTTC
CDR3aa: CASTALAGGYEQYF
j_gene: TRBJ2-7
v_gene: TRBV6-5
d_gene: TRBD2
abundance: .

CDR3nt: TGTGCCAGCAGCCAGGGGGCGGGCGAGCAGTACTTC
CDR3aa: CASSQGAGEQYF
j_gene: TRBJ2-7
v_gene: TRBV6-1
d_gene: TRBD1
abundance: few

CDR3nt: TGTGCCTGGGGGTCTTCCCCTGAAGCTTTCTTT
CDR3aa: CAWGSSPEAFF
j_gene: TRBJ1-1
v_gene: TRBV30
d_gene: .
abundance: .

CDR3nt: TGTGCCAGCAGCCCGGGTGGTGGGCGGTCAGAGACCCAGTACTTC
CDR3aa: CASSPGGGRSETQYF
j_gene: TRBJ2-5
v_gene: TRBV28
d_gene: .
abundance: .

CDR3nt: TGTGCCAGCAGTACCCCTGGGGGGGGCGAAGAGACCCAGTACTTC
CDR3aa: CASSTPGGGEETQYF
j_gene: TRBJ2-5
v_gene: TRBV6-5
d_gene: .
abundance: .

CDR3nt: TGTGCCAGCAGTGACGAGCTCGAGCAGTACTTC
CDR3aa: CASSDELEQYF
j_gene: TRBJ2-7
v_gene: TRBV2
d_gene: .
abundance: .

CDR3nt: TGTGCCAGCAGCTTATTCGCAGGGGGACAGGGATCCTACGAGCAGTACTTC
CDR3aa: CASSLFAGGQGSYEQYF
j_gene: TRBJ2-7
v_gene: TRBV7-9
d_gene: TRBD1
abundance: once

CDR3nt: TGTGCCTGGACCGGGACAGGGGAAATATACAATGAGCAGTTCTTC
CDR3aa: CAWTGTGEIYNEQFF
j_gene: TRBJ2-1
v_gene: TRBV30
d_gene: TRBD1
abundance: .

CDR3nt: TGTGCCAGCAGCTTGGAGCCCGGGGGCTATGGCTACACCTTC
CDR3aa: CASSLEPGGYGYTF
j_gene: TRBJ1-2
v_gene: TRBV5-4
d_gene: .
abundance: few

CDR3nt: TGTGCCAGCAGTTTATTAAAGTTAGGGGCCTACGAGCAGTACTTC
CDR3aa: CASSLLKLGAYEQYF
j_gene: TRBJ2-7
v_gene: TRBV28
d_gene: .
abundance: .

CDR3nt: TGTGCCAGCAGTTACGGACTAGCGGGGGACTACGAGCAGTACTTC
CDR3aa: CASSYGLAGDYEQYF
j_gene: TRBJ2-7
v_gene: TRBV2
d_gene: TRBD2
abundance: once

CDR3nt: TGTGCCAGGCCCACAGATACGCAGTATTTT
CDR3aa: CARPTDTQYF
j_gene: TRBJ2-3
v_gene: TRBV6-5
d_gene: .
abundance: .

CDR3nt: TGTGCCAGCAGCTTCACGTACAGCTCCTACGAGCAGTACTTC
CDR3aa: CASSFTYSSYEQYF
j_gene: TRBJ2-7
v_gene: TRBV5-6
d_gene: .
abundance: .

CDR3nt: TGTGCCAGCAGTTCGACCACAGGGGGCCCCAATCAGCCCCAGCATTTT
CDR3aa: CASSSTTGGPNQPQHF
j_gene: TRBJ1-5
v_gene: TRBV27
d_gene: TRBD1
abundance: .

CDR3nt: TGCGCCAGCGAGCTCGTGGTAGCGGGGGGGAGCACAGATACGCAGTATTTT
CDR3aa: CASELVVAGGSTDTQYF
j_gene: TRBJ2-3
v_gene: TRBV4-1
d_gene: TRBD2
abundance: .

CDR3nt: TGTGCCAGTAGTATCCCAGGGTGGGACACTGAAGCTTTCTTT
CDR3aa: CASSIPGWDTEAFF
j_gene: TRBJ1-1
v_gene: TRBV19
d_gene: .
abundance: .

CDR3nt: TGCGCCAGCAGCCAAGAGGTTACAGGGCTCTCGGGCACTGAAGCTTTCTTT
CDR3aa: CASSQEVTGLSGTEAFF
j_gene: TRBJ1-1
v_gene: TRBV4-3
d_gene: .
abundance: .

CDR3nt: TGCGCCAGCAGCCAAGTTTTGGGACAGGGCTACGAGCAGTACTTC
CDR3aa: CASSQVLGQGYEQYF
j_gene: TRBJ2-7
v_gene: TRBV4-1
d_gene: TRBD1
abundance: .

CDR3nt: TGTGCCAGCAGCCTGCCCCCTGGACAGGGAAATTACGAGCAGTACTTC
CDR3aa: CASSLPPGQGNYEQYF
j_gene: TRBJ2-7
v_gene: TRBV7-9
d_gene: TRBD1
abundance: .

CDR3nt: TGTGCCAGCGCCACCCTATCACAGGGGCCGCCGCAGTACTTC
CDR3aa: CASATLSQGPPQYF
j_gene: TRBJ2-7
v_gene: TRBV27
d_gene: TRBD1
abundance: few

CDR3nt: TGTGCCAGCAGTCCTCAGGGTCTGGGCACTGAAGCTTTCTTT
CDR3aa: CASSPQGLGTEAFF
j_gene: TRBJ1-1
v_gene: TRBV27
d_gene: .
abundance: .

CDR3nt: TGTGCCAGCAGCTGGAGGACTAGCGGGAACAATGAGCAGTTCTTC
CDR3aa: CASSWRTSGNNEQFF
j_gene: TRBJ2-1
v_gene: TRBV5-4
d_gene: TRBD2
abundance: .

CDR3nt: TGCGCCAGCAGCTTGACTGGGCTCGGGACAGGAGACACTGAAGCTTTCTTT
CDR3aa: CASSLTGLGTGDTEAFF
j_gene: TRBJ1-1
v_gene: TRBV5-1
d_gene: TRBD1
abundance: once